These 21 T cell receptor beta chains were sequenced from one sample in a study of cytomegalovirus exposure and HLA in healthy donors. The primer mix had 60 Vbeta and 13 Jbeta primers. Using immunoSEQ multiplex PCR, the repertoire was profiled, and TCRdb retains in-frame clones only, with some absent. The repertoire holds under 150,000 clones, over 60% seen once, with roughly 8.3% in the top ten. Input material: PBMCs. The receptors come from a man between 18 and 29 years old in good health and CMV-seropositive.

This clone appeared a few times. The chain carries TRBV9 and TRBJ2-1; 11 bases align to TRBD2. V shed 0 bases and J 6 bases; nucleotides not matched to a gene: 2. Germline V CDR1 and CDR2: SGDLS, YYNGEE. The CDR3 is made up of 15 amino acids. CDR3 amino acids: CASSVVAGGVNEQFF. DNA for the CDR3: TGTGCCAGCAGCGTAGTAGCGGGGGGGGTCAATGAGCAGTTCTTC. The entire variable domain, with the rest obtained from reference TRBV9 and TRBJ2-1, is as follows: DSGVTQTPKHLITATGQRVTLRCSPRSGDLSVYWYQQSLDQGLQFLIQYYNGEERAKGNILERFSAQQFPDLHSELNLSSLELGDSALYFCASSVVAGGVNEQFFGPGTRLTVL.

In its sample, this clone was seen many times. The rearrangement uses TRBV21-1 and TRBJ1-4; the table assigns TRBD1, which was not confirmed against the DNA. TRBV21-1 is labeled a pseudogene. The CDR3 runs to 13 residues. As DNA, the CDR3 is TGTGCCAGCACCTGGCTCCCTAATGAAAAACTGTTTTTT. This gives the protein CASTWLPNEKLFF.

The chain combines TRBV15 with TRBJ2-6; 8 nucleotides line up with TRBD2. The CDR3 has 15 amino acids. Germline V gives CDR1 LNHNV, CDR2 YYDKDF (reference sequence). Unmatched junction bases numbered 5, after V lost 6 bases and J lost 4 bases. The CDR3: CATRGTRPGANVLTF. Here the CDR3 DNA reads TGTGCCACCAGAGGGACTAGGCCCGGGGCCAACGTCCTGACTTTC. The full variable domain, in which reference TRBV15 and TRBJ2-6 provide the parts outside the CDR3, is DAMVIQNPRYQVTQFGKPVTLSCSQTLNHNVMYWYQQKSSQAPKLLFHYYDKDFNNEADTPDNFQSRRPNTSFCFLDIRSPGLGDTAMYLCATRGTRPGANVLTFGAGSRLTVL.

This rearrangement joins TRBV4-1 to TRBJ2-1; D not certain. Germline values: CDR1 MGHRA, CDR2 YSYEKL. The CDR3 has 10 amino acids. The V and J ends lost 8 bases and 5 bases respectively, with 4 bases between them. CDR3 sequence reads: CASGHNEQFF. In DNA, the CDR3 is TGCGCCAGCGGGCACAATGAGCAGTTCTTC.

V is TRBV28 and J is TRBJ1-2; 9 bases map to TRBD1. The CDR3 runs to 15 residues. V was pared by 5 bases and J by 7 bases, with 11 bases of the junction left unmatched. Germline CDR1 and CDR2: MDHEN and SYDVKM. The CDR3 nucleotides are TGTGCCAGCAGTCCCACCGGGACAGGGCCGTCTGGCTACACCTTC. Translated, it gives CASSPTGTGPSGYTF.

The chain recombines TRBV7-2 with TRBJ2-1; the match to TRBD2 covers 8 bases. This CDR3 spans 14 amino acids. V gave up 7 bases and J gave up 8 bases; unmatched junction bases: 10. CDR1 and CDR2 (germline): SGHTA, FQGNSA. The CDR3 bases are TGTGCCAGCACCTCGACGGGGGGGCCTGATGAGCAGTTCTTC. Protein sequence: CASTSTGGPDEQFF. Together with reference TRBV7-2 and TRBJ2-1, the CDR3 gives the full variable domain: GAGVSQSPSNKVTEKGKDVELRCDPISGHTALYWYRQSLGQGLEFLIYFQGNSAPDKSGLPSDRFSAERTGGSVSTLTIQRTQQEDSAVYLCASTSTGGPDEQFFGPGTRLTVL.

This clone has just a few counts. CDR3 sequence: CASSEGQGGYEQYF. CDR3 DNA: TGTGCCAGCAGTGAGGGACAGGGGGGCTACGAGCAGTACTTC. This chain connects TRBV2 to TRBJ2-7; 11 bases are a match to TRBD1. This CDR3 has 14 amino acids. Germline CDR1 and CDR2: SNHLY and FYNNEI. The V segment lost 3 bases and the J segment 3 bases; nucleotides outside the gene matches: 1.

This clone has more than one count but fewer than ten. The chain joins TRBV7-2 to TRBJ2-5; D possibly corresponds to TRBD1 (6 bases). The germline V gene encodes CDR1 SGHTA and CDR2 FQGNSA. CDR3 length equals 13 residues. V lost 2 bases and J lost 10, with 14 bases in between. CDR3 DNA sequence: TGTGCCAGCAGCTTAACCCTTACAGGGCACCAGTACTTC. Translating it yields CASSLTLTGHQYF.

This chain uses TRBV6-6 with TRBJ1-1, with D unclear. The CDR3 consists of 15 residues. Germline V lookup: CDR1 MNHNY, CDR2 SVGAGI (reference sequence). V dropped 4 bases and J dropped 5 bases, with 17 bases sitting between them. The CDR3 spells CASSWAKTGYTEAFF. In nucleotides, the CDR3 is TGTGCCAGCAGTTGGGCGAAGACGGGGTATACTGAAGCTTTCTTT.

The V and J genes are TRBV28 and TRBJ1-1; D is undetermined. Looked up from germline, CDR1 is MDHEN and CDR2 is SYDVKM. V lost 6 bases and J lost 4, with 15 bases in between. The CDR3 is 14 amino acids. CDR3 protein: CASSPNPRGTEAFF. The DNA of the CDR3 is TGTGCCAGCAGCCCGAACCCCCGGGGCACTGAAGCTTTCTTT.

V usage is TRBV6-1 and J usage is TRBJ1-1; D not certain. Per the germline V gene, CDR1 is MNHNS and CDR2 is SASEGT. This CDR3 spans 13 amino acids. Trimming removed 6 bases from V and 8 bases from J, with 16 bases in between. CDR3: CASRSPDTVEAFF. The CDR3, as DNA: TGTGCCAGCAGGTCCCCTGACACCGTAGAAGCTTTCTTT.

The chain has TRBV27 and TRBJ2-4, with a tentative D call TRBD2 (6 bases). Germline V gene data show CDR1 as MNHEY and CDR2 as SMNVEV (reference sequence). Trimming removed 5 bases from V and 1 base from J, with 15 bases in between. This CDR3 has 16 residues. In nucleotides, the CDR3 is TGTGCCAGCAGTGAAGGGAGGTGGGGGGCCAAAAACATTCAGTACTTC. Translation: CASSEGRWGAKNIQYF.

The CDR3 bases are TGTGCCAGCAGTCTCCAGGGGGACTCAACTCGGGGCTACACCTTC. The encoded protein is CASSLQGDSTRGYTF. The chain combines TRBV27 with TRBJ1-2, with TRBD1 identical over 7 bases. The length of the CDR3 is 15 residues. The germline gives CDR1 MNHEY, CDR2 SMNVEV (reference sequence). The ends lost 5 bases at V and 8 bases at J; junction bases unmatched: 14.

The V call is TRBV19, the J call TRBJ2-2, with D perhaps TRBD1 (6 bases). The V end lost 4 bases, the J end lost 6 bases, and 21 bases lay between the germline ends. The length of the CDR3 is 17 residues. Germline V lookup: CDR1 LNHDA, CDR2 SQIVND (reference sequence). CDR3 in amino acids: CASSKGVRAAEAGELFF. The DNA for the CDR3 is TGTGCCAGTAGTAAGGGGGTTAGGGCAGCGGAAGCCGGGGAGCTGTTTTTT.

This clone was observed a few times. The rearrangement links TRBV2 to TRBJ1-5; D is possibly TRBD1 (6 bases). CDR1 is SNHLY, CDR2 FYNNEI, per germline. Trimming removed 5 bases at V and 3 bases at J, with 14 bases between. This CDR3 spans 15 amino acids. In DNA form, the CDR3 reads TGTGCCAGCAGTCCTGACAGGTGGAACAATCAGCCCCAGCATTTT. Its translation is CASSPDRWNNQPQHF.

The V and J genes are TRBV30 and TRBJ1-4; 12 bases are a match to TRBD1. Losses at the gene ends were 3 bases for V and 7 bases for J; bases not matched to a gene: 12. Germline values: CDR1 GTSNPN, CDR2 SVGIG (reference sequence). The CDR3 extends over 17 amino acids. The CDR3 loop is CAWRNTGQGARREKLFF. CDR3 in DNA: TGTGCCTGGAGGAACACGGGACAGGGGGCGAGGCGTGAAAAACTGTTTTTT.

The chain is built from TRBV5-8 and TRBJ1-1; D gene uncertain. The CDR3 covers 14 residues. V lost 3 bases and J lost 1, with 10 bases in between. Germline V gene lookup returns CDR1 SGHTS and CDR2 YDEGEE. CDR3 sequence (DNA): TGTGCCAGCAGCTACACGACTGGGAACACTGAAGCTTTCTTT. It codes for CASSYTTGNTEAFF.

The J gene is TRBJ2-5, the V gene TRBV5-4, with 10 bases fitting TRBD1. Germline lookup yields CDR1 SGHNT and CDR2 YYREEE (reference sequence). V lost 4 bases and J lost 4; bases outside the gene matches: 1. The CDR3 is made up of 13 amino acids. CDR3 in DNA: TGTGCCAGCAGCCGGGACAGGGGAGAGACCCAGTACTTC. Translation: CASSRDRGETQYF.

The V call is TRBV2, the J call TRBJ2-5, with 9 bases lining up with TRBD1. The germline gives CDR1 SNHLY, CDR2 FYNNEI. After removal of 6 bases from V and 5 bases from J, the junction contained 7 bases not matched to a gene. The length of the CDR3 is 14 residues. The CDR3: CASRSGQGLETQYF. DNA for the CDR3: TGTGCCAGCAGATCGGGACAGGGTTTGGAGACCCAGTACTTC.

To note about this clone: The same CDR3 is also encoded by other DNA sequences in this sample. The gene calls are TRBV7-6 and TRBJ2-7; D perhaps matches TRBD1 (7 bases). The CDR3 covers 12 residues. Trimming took off 5 bases at V and 4 bases at J, with 9 bases between the two ends. Germline V gene sequence: CDR1 SGHVS, CDR2 FNYEAQ. The CDR3 region is CASSPGGYEQYF. The CDR3 DNA reads as TGTGCCAGCAGCCCAGGGGGGTACGAGCAGTACTTC.

The V and J genes are TRBV4-1 and TRBJ2-3; 9 bases are a match to TRBD1. The CDR3 spans 17 residues. The J segment lost 1 base and the V segment lost 3 bases, leaving 8 bases of the junction unmatched. From germline, CDR1 is MGHRA and CDR2 YSYEKL. The CDR3 reads CASSQATGGVGTDTQYF. The CDR3 DNA reads TGCGCCAGCAGCCAGGCTACAGGGGGCGTGGGCACAGATACGCAGTATTTT.